Following are 20 T cell receptor beta chains from one sample sequenced in a study of blood T cell repertoires in COVID-19. The data were produced by immunoSEQ multiplex PCR, yet TCRdb's version contains in-frame clones alone and is incomplete. The sample shows roughly 200,000 clones, roughly 88% of them seen only once. The source material was peripheral blood. Receptors originate from a woman between 40 and 50 years old who had recovered from COVID-19.

The J gene is TRBJ2-1, the V gene TRBV24-1; 9 positions agree with TRBD2. V shed 7 bases and J 5 bases; nucleotides not matched to a gene: 5. The CDR3 has 14 residues. The V gene's germline CDR1 is KGHDR and CDR2 SFDVKD. The CDR3 is CATRPSGKDNEQFF. CDR3 DNA sequence: TGTGCCACCAGGCCTAGCGGGAAAGACAATGAGCAGTTCTTC.

The chain joins TRBV4-3 to TRBJ2-2; D is possibly TRBD2 (6 bases). In germline, CDR1 is LGHNA, CDR2 YSLEER. V gave up 0 bases and J gave up 0 bases, with 8 bases separating them. The CDR3 length is 16 residues. The chain's CDR3 is CASSQDSGPNTGELFF. CDR3 in DNA: TGCGCCAGCAGCCAAGATAGCGGACCGAACACCGGGGAGCTGTTTTTT.

The chain is built from TRBV6-5 and TRBJ2-5; tentatively, D is TRBD2 (5 bases). CDR1 and CDR2 (germline): MNHEY, SVGAGI. This CDR3 region has 16 residues. V lost 4 bases and J lost 5, with 20 bases in between. CDR3 bases: TGTGCCAGCAGTTTGTCGGCAGGCGGGCTGGGGGAGACCCAGTACTTC. This sequence encodes CASSLSAGGLGETQYF.

The V and J genes are TRBV10-3 and TRBJ2-7; 12 positions match TRBD1. CDR1 and CDR2 from the germline V gene are ENHRY and SYGVKD. The CDR3 runs 15 residues. With V trimmed by 6 bases and J by 3 bases, 6 bases remained unmatched. The CDR3 DNA reads as TGTGCCATCAGGACCGGGACAGGGGGCATCTACGAGCAGTACTTC. The encoded protein is CAIRTGTGGIYEQYF.

The V call is TRBV19, the J call TRBJ1-6, with D maybe TRBD1 (5 bases). CDR1 is LNHDA, CDR2 SQIVND, per germline (reference sequence). This CDR3 region has 14 residues. V shed 2 bases and J shed 8 bases, with 10 bases lying between them. CDR3 bases: TGTGCCAGTAGTATATACACAGGTGATTCACCCCTCCACTTT. It is translated as CASSIYTGDSPLHF.

The rearrangement joins TRBV7-2 to TRBJ1-4, with TRBD1 matching 10 bases. The CDR3 length is 16 residues. With 0 bases clipped from V and 8 bases from J, the junction kept 6 bases outside the gene matches. Germline loops: CDR1 SGHTA, CDR2 FQGNSA. CDR3 DNA sequence: TGTGCCAGCAGCTTAGCGCCCGGGACAGGGGTGGAAAAACTGTTTTTT. Its translation is CASSLAPGTGVEKLFF. Using reference TRBV7-2 and TRBJ1-4 for the parts outside the CDR3, the full variable domain is GAGVSQSPSNKVTEKGKDVELRCDPISGHTALYWYRQSLGQGLEFLIYFQGNSAPDKSGLPSDRFSAERTGGSVSTLTIQRTQQEDSAVYLCASSLAPGTGVEKLFFGSGTQLSVL.

The chain recombines TRBV6-5 with TRBJ2-4, with a possible D match to TRBD2 (5 bases). Deletions cut 10 bases from V and 3 bases from J, with 13 bases between. This CDR3 is 13 amino acids long. CDR1 and CDR2 (germline): MNHEY, SVGAGI. The CDR3 is CATRDLLKNIQYF. In DNA, the CDR3 is TGTGCCACCCGGGATCTCCTCAAAAACATTCAGTACTTC.

This sequence joins TRBV21-1 and TRBJ1-5; TRBD1 is the table's D call, not checked against the DNA. TRBV21-1 represents a pseudogene. The CDR3 is 15 amino acids. CDR3 amino acids: CASSKGCRGNQPQHF. As DNA, the CDR3 is TGTGCCAGCAGCAAAGGTTGCAGGGGCAATCAGCCCCAGCATTTT.

V gene TRBV7-2 combines with J gene TRBJ2-1, with D perhaps matching TRBD2 (5 bases). V lost 2 bases, J lost 4 bases, and 21 bases lay in between. From germline, CDR1 is SGHTA and CDR2 FQGNSA. The CDR3 contains 18 residues. The CDR3 DNA reads as TGTGCCAGCAGCTTATTAAGGTCGAGGGAGAACAGATACAATGAGCAGTTCTTC. Translated, it gives CASSLLRSRENRYNEQFF.

The rearrangement joins TRBV6-5 to TRBJ1-3, with TRBD1 as a possible D gene (5 bases). The CDR3 sequence is 14 residues long. V lost 6 bases and J lost 2, with 11 bases in between. Germline V CDR1 and CDR2: MNHEY, SVGAGI. As DNA, the CDR3 is TGTGCCAGCAGCCAGGGTCAGCCTGGAAACACCATATATTTT. This encodes CASSQGQPGNTIYF.

This clone has just a few counts. The gene calls are TRBV6-5 and TRBJ1-4, with D hard to call. V gave up 0 bases and J gave up 3 bases, with 11 bases separating them. The CDR3 consists of 16 residues. The V gene's germline CDR1 is MNHEY and CDR2 SVGAGI. Written as DNA, the CDR3 is TGTGCCAGCAGTTACTCGATGCGGGGTTCTAATGAAAAACTGTTTTTT. It codes for CASSYSMRGSNEKLFF.

This clone was found a few times. The rearrangement links TRBV5-6 to TRBJ1-5, with 9 positions matching TRBD1. J was trimmed by 6 bases and V by 2 bases; bases with no gene match: 6. The CDR3 sequence is 15 residues long. Germline CDR1 is SGHDT and CDR2 is YYEEEE. In DNA, the CDR3 is TGTGCCAGCAGCTTTTGGGACAGGGAAGGTCAGCCCCAGCATTTT. Its translation: CASSFWDREGQPQHF.

The gene calls are TRBV2 and TRBJ1-3; tentative D call: TRBD1 (6 bases). The germline CDR1 and CDR2 sequences are SNHLY and FYNNEI. This CDR3 has 13 residues. V lost 6 bases to trimming and J lost 8 bases, with 14 bases between them. The CDR3 region has the DNA TGTGCCAGCAGAGTAGACAGGATAGACACCATATATTTT. Amino acid sequence: CASRVDRIDTIYF. The entire variable domain, with the rest obtained from reference TRBV2 and TRBJ1-3, is as follows: EPEVTQTPSHQVTQMGQEVILRCVPISNHLYFYWYRQILGQKVEFLVSFYNNEISEKSEIFDDQFSVERPDGSNFTLKIRSTKLEDSAMYFCASRVDRIDTIYFGEGSWLTVV.

This rearrangement joins TRBV5-5 to TRBJ1-2; D call uncertain. The CDR3 is 14 amino acids. V was clipped by 1 base and J by 4 bases, with 11 bases between them. The V gene's germline CDR1 is SGHKS and CDR2 YYEKEE (reference sequence). CDR3 in DNA: TGTGCCAGCAGCTTGTTTCTCTGGGCCTATGGCTACACCTTC. Its protein is CASSLFLWAYGYTF.

The J gene is TRBJ1-1, the V gene TRBV19; no reliable D call. Germline V CDR1 and CDR2: LNHDA, SQIVND (reference sequence). Trimming took 7 bases from V and 0 from J, leaving 9 bases between them. The length of the CDR3 is 13 residues. CDR3 coding DNA: TGTGCCAGTATGGGCAGAGTGAACACTGAAGCTTTCTTT. Translated, it gives CASMGRVNTEAFF.

This clone was found once. This chain joins TRBV7-9 and TRBJ2-3; TRBD2 matches at 9 bases. Trimming removed 6 bases from V and 2 bases from J; junction bases left unmatched: 3. The CDR3 totals 14 residues. Germline V gene sequence: CDR1 SEHNR, CDR2 FQNEAQ (reference sequence). The CDR3 reads CASRKREATDTQYF. The CDR3 DNA reads TGTGCCAGCAGAAAGCGGGAGGCCACAGATACGCAGTATTTT.

This clone has only one observation. The V and J genes are TRBV29-1 and TRBJ1-3, with 7 bases matching TRBD1. The CDR3 spans 14 residues. Germline lookup yields CDR1 SQVTM and CDR2 ANQGSEA. With V trimmed by 6 bases and J by 2 bases, 7 bases remained unmatched. CDR3 sequence: CSVITGAAGNTIYF. In DNA form, the CDR3 reads TGCAGCGTGATTACAGGGGCGGCTGGAAACACCATATATTTT.

The chain combines TRBV11-1 with TRBJ2-2; 8 bases fit TRBD2. J lost 4 bases, V lost 1 base, and 2 bases had no gene match. CDR1 is SGHAT and CDR2 is FQDESV in the germline V gene (reference sequence). This CDR3 spans 15 amino acids. The CDR3 DNA is TGTGCCAGCAGCTTAGGGCTAGCGGGCACCGGGGAGCTGTTTTTT. This translates into CASSLGLAGTGELFF.

This clone was seen once. CDR3 amino acids: CASSYSSGSSQPQHF. The CDR3 DNA reads as TGTGCCAGCAGTTACTCGAGCGGCAGCTCACAGCCCCAGCATTTT. This chain uses TRBV6-5 with TRBJ1-5, with unresolved D. The ends were cut back, 0 bases at V and 7 bases at J, with 13 bases in the middle. Per the germline V gene, CDR1 is MNHEY and CDR2 is SVGAGI. The CDR3 extends over 15 amino acids.

This chain joins TRBV27 and TRBJ1-5; TRBD1 is a possible D gene (5 bases). V dropped 5 bases and J dropped 2 bases, with 16 bases sitting between them. CDR3 length: 16 residues. Germline V CDR1 and CDR2: MNHEY, SMNVEV (reference sequence). The CDR3 protein is CASSRYQGQGNQPQHF. The CDR3 DNA follows: TGTGCCAGCAGTCGATATCAGGGTCAGGGCAATCAGCCCCAGCATTTT.